This T cell receptor beta chain was identified during a study of cytomegalovirus exposure and HLA in healthy donors. Trimming stripped 2 bases from V and 2 bases from J, with 10 bases between. CDR1 and CDR2 (germline): LNHDA, SQIVND (reference sequence). The CDR3 length is 15 residues. Both 60 Vbeta primers and 13 Jbeta primers went into the PCR. TCRdb keeps only in-frame clones here, not all; method: immunoSEQ multiplex PCR. The listing contains tens of thousands of clones. The V call is TRBV19, the J call TRBJ1-3; the D gene is possibly TRBD1 (6 bases). Specimen: PBMCs. The clonotype originates from a human donor in good health. The CDR3 sequence: CASSITGTTGNTIYF. The CDR3 nucleotides are TGTGCCAGTAGTATAACAGGGACGACTGGAAACACCATATATTTT.